Listed below are T cell receptor beta chains from one sample, sequenced in a study of shared clonotypes between healthy human individuals. The method was immunoSEQ multiplex PCR; TCRdb's version includes in-frame clones alone and lacks a portion of them. The sample comprises over a million clones, about 84% of which are singletons, and roughly 0.55% rests with the top ten. Sequenced input: memory CD4+ T cells from PBMCs. The receptors shown here come from a man between 18 and 35 years old in good health. Some clones in this sample may be carry-over from other donors' samples. Each CDR3 is given with its conserved first and last residue. A D gene is named only where the DNA matches it firmly. Some rows have no size entry. The others give once, few or many, or a class for an expanded clone.

V gene	J gene	CDR3 length	clone size	D gene	CDR3 DNA	CDR3 protein
TRBV5-1	TRBJ1-1	15	few	TRBD1	TGCGCCAGCAGCTCCCCGACAGGGCAGAACACTGAAGCTTTCTTT	CASSSPTGQNTEAFF
TRBV6-5	TRBJ2-7	14	.	TRBD2	TGTGCCAGCAGCCCCGGGACTACCAAATACGAGCAGTACTTC	CASSPGTTKYEQYF
TRBV7-9	TRBJ2-2	17	.	TRBD2	TGTGCCAGCAGCAAGACTAGCGGGAGGGCGCGGACCGGGGAGCTGTTTTTT	CASSKTSGRARTGELFF
TRBV7-3	TRBJ1-2	14	once	TRBD1	TGTGCCAGCAGCTCTGGACAGGGAACCTATGGCTACACCTTC	CASSSGQGTYGYTF
TRBV6-1	TRBJ2-7	14	.	.	TGTGCCAGCAGTCCCACCCTCAGCTCCTACGAGCAGTACTTC	CASSPTLSSYEQYF
TRBV5-1	TRBJ2-6	18	.	.	TGCGCCAGCAGCTTGCTTACACCTAGAGGCTCTGGGGCCAACGTCCTGACTTTC	CASSLLTPRGSGANVLTF
TRBV9	TRBJ2-3	16	.	.	TGTGCCAGCAGCGTAACCTCCGGACAGCAGATAGATACGCAGTATTTT	CASSVTSGQQIDTQYF
TRBV5-8	TRBJ1-1	15	.	.	TGTGCCAGCAGCCAGCAAATAGGGGGAACCTCTGAAGCTTTCTTT	CASSQQIGGTSEAFF
TRBV11-3	TRBJ2-2	14	.	.	TGTGCCAGCAGCTTAAGGGGAGACACCGGGGAGCTGTTTTTT	CASSLRGDTGELFF
TRBV28	TRBJ2-7	15	.	TRBD2	TGTGCCAGCAGTCCTGGACTAGCGGCCGGGGACGAGCAGTACTTC	CASSPGLAAGDEQYF
TRBV27	TRBJ2-1	15	.	TRBD2	TGTGCCAGCAGTTCAGCGGGAGGGATATACAATGAGCAGTTCTTC	CASSSAGGIYNEQFF
TRBV19	TRBJ2-3	16	.	TRBD1	TGTGCCAGTAGTGCACAGGGGGCCCCCTACACAGGTACGCAGTATTTT	CASSAQGAPYTGTQYF
TRBV11-3	TRBJ2-3	15	.	TRBD2	TGTGCCAGCAGCCTGTCGACTAGCGGCACACATACGCAGTATTTT	CASSLSTSGTHTQYF
TRBV7-8	TRBJ1-1	14	.	.	TGTGCCAGCAGGAGCGGACGGGGAAACACTGAAGCTTTCTTT	CASRSGRGNTEAFF
TRBV7-8	TRBJ1-2	15	.	.	TGTGCCAGCAGCTTACAGGACGGCTTTAACTATGGCTACACCTTC	CASSLQDGFNYGYTF
TRBV5-1	TRBJ2-2	16	.	TRBD1	TGCGCCAGCAGCTTCACAGGGGGCTTGGATGCCGGGGAGCTGTTTTTT	CASSFTGGLDAGELFF
TRBV5-1	TRBJ2-5	15	.	.	TGCGCCAGCAGCTTGGCCCCAGGCCTGGGGTCCCTCCTGAACTTC	CASSLAPGLGSLLNF
TRBV7-9	TRBJ1-2	13	.	.	TGTGCCAGCAGACGCAATACAGGGAATGGCTACACCTTC	CASRRNTGNGYTF
TRBV6-6	TRBJ2-7	12	.	.	TGTGCCAGCAGTTCCACCCAGACGGGGCAGTACTTC	CASSSTQTGQYF
TRBV20-1	TRBJ1-5	11	few	.	TGCAGTGCTAGAGATCCCAACCGCCAGCATTTT	CSARDPNRQHF
TRBV19	TRBJ1-1	13	.	.	TGTGCCAGTAGTATGAACAGGGACACTGAAGCTTTCTTT	CASSMNRDTEAFF
TRBV5-1	TRBJ2-3	18	.	TRBD1	TGCGCCAGCAGCTATGGGCAGGGGGCAATGAGTGGCACAGATACGCAGTATTTT	CASSYGQGAMSGTDTQYF
TRBV18	TRBJ1-1	13	.	.	TGTGCCAGCTCACCTACAGGAGGCACTGAAGCTTTCTTT	CASSPTGGTEAFF
TRBV27	TRBJ2-5	12	.	.	TGTGCCAGCAGTCTGGACCAAGAGACCCAGTACTTC	CASSLDQETQYF
TRBV11-3	TRBJ2-1	14	.	.	TGTGCCAGCAGCTTGGGGGGCAGGGTCGATGAGCAGTTCTTC	CASSLGGRVDEQFF
TRBV6-5	TRBJ1-2	13	.	.	TGTGCCAGCAGACTAAATCCAAACTATGGCTACACCTTC	CASRLNPNYGYTF
TRBV30	TRBJ1-3	13	.	.	TGTGCCTGGAGACGGGATACTGGAAACACCATATATTTT	CAWRRDTGNTIYF
TRBV6-1	TRBJ2-1	13	once	TRBD1	TGTGCCAGCAGTCTCCAGGGGGACAATGAGCAGTTCTTC	CASSLQGDNEQFF
TRBV28	TRBJ1-5	14	.	.	TGTGCCAGCAGCATGGGGGGGAGCAATCAGCCCCAGCATTTT	CASSMGGSNQPQHF
TRBV2	TRBJ2-1	14	.	.	TGTGCCAGCAGTGTGACTACCGGCCGCTATGAGCAGTTCTTC	CASSVTTGRYEQFF
TRBV2	TRBJ2-7	15	.	.	TGTGCCAGCAGTCCCCCAGGACACCGGGTGTACGAGCAGTACTTC	CASSPPGHRVYEQYF
TRBV7-3	TRBJ2-5	16	.	TRBD2	TGTGCCAGCAGCTTGACAGGGACTAGCGATCAAGGGGGGTTGTACTTC	CASSLTGTSDQGGLYF
TRBV28	TRBJ1-1	15	.	TRBD1	TGTGCCAGCAGCCTAGGGGACAGGGTTGGCACTGAAGCTTTCTTT	CASSLGDRVGTEAFF
TRBV5-6	TRBJ2-1	16	.	TRBD2	TGTGCCAGCAGCGCCAACTTAGCGGGAGTGGGGAATGAGCAGTTCTTC	CASSANLAGVGNEQFF
TRBV27	TRBJ1-2	15	.	TRBD1	TGTGCCAGCAGTCCCCGGGACAGGGCTAACTATGGCTACACCTTC	CASSPRDRANYGYTF
TRBV11-2	TRBJ2-7	15	.	TRBD1	TGTGCCAGCAGCTTCCCGACAGGGAGCTCCTACGAGCAGTACTTC	CASSFPTGSSYEQYF
TRBV5-1	TRBJ2-4	15	.	.	TGCGCCAGCAGCGTAGATCCGCTAGCCAAAAACATTCAGTACTTC	CASSVDPLAKNIQYF
TRBV2	TRBJ2-2	16	.	TRBD1	TGTGCCACCTCTAGGTTTGGGACAGGGGGCAAGGGGGAGCTGTTTTTT	CATSRFGTGGKGELFF
TRBV5-6	TRBJ1-1	12	many	.	TGTGCCAGCAGTGGAGTTAACACTGAAGCTTTCTTT	CASSGVNTEAFF
TRBV4-3	TRBJ2-5	11	.	.	TGCGCCAGCAGCTCGCGGGAGACCCAGTACTTC	CASSSRETQYF
TRBV4-2	TRBJ1-2	17	.	TRBD1	TGTGCCAGCAGCCAAGGAGGGACAGGGGCCTCTAGGGATGGCTACACCTTC	CASSQGGTGASRDGYTF
TRBV5-4	TRBJ2-2	15	.	.	TGTGCCAGCAGCTTAGGGGCAGGGAACACCGGGGAGCTGTTTTTT	CASSLGAGNTGELFF
TRBV5-1	TRBJ2-1	15	.	TRBD2	TGCGCCAGCAGCTCTGGACTAGCGGGAGTTCTTGAGCAGTTCTTC	CASSSGLAGVLEQFF
TRBV7-9	TRBJ1-1	14	few	.	TGTGCCAGCAGCTTAGGGGCGGTAGGGACTGAAGCTTTCTTT	CASSLGAVGTEAFF
TRBV10-3	TRBJ2-2	16	.	.	TGTGCCATCAGTGGTTCCGGACAAACGAACACCGGGGAGCTGTTTTTT	CAISGSGQTNTGELFF
TRBV2	TRBJ2-4	14	.	TRBD2	TGTGCCAGCAGTCAACTGGGACTAGCGGACATTCAGTACTTC	CASSQLGLADIQYF
TRBV6-1	TRBJ2-7	13	.	.	TGTGCCAGCAGTTGGACCCAGACCTACGAGCAGTACTTC	CASSWTQTYEQYF
TRBV5-8	TRBJ1-2	14	.	.	TGTGCCAGCAGCTTGATTAGAGATAACTATGGCTACACCTTC	CASSLIRDNYGYTF
TRBV19	TRBJ1-2	17	.	.	TGTGCCAGTAGTATAGATCTATTGGGCAGGGCGGACTATGGCTACACCTTC	CASSIDLLGRADYGYTF
TRBV28	TRBJ1-3	14	.	TRBD1	TGTGCCAGCAGGCTACAGGGGGGAGGAAACACCATATATTTT	CASRLQGGGNTIYF
TRBV2	TRBJ1-2	13	.	.	TGTGCCAGCAGTGTTGAAGGTTATTATGGCTACACCTTC	CASSVEGYYGYTF
TRBV29-1	TRBJ2-3	15	.	.	TGCAGCGTCCGCCGGAACTTTGAAGGGTCAGATACGCAGTATTTT	CSVRRNFEGSDTQYF
TRBV5-1	TRBJ1-1	13	many	.	TGCGCCAGCAGGCTTGACAGGTGGGGGGAAGCTTTCTTT	CASRLDRWGEAFF
TRBV4-2	TRBJ2-5	15	few	.	TGTGCCAGCAGCCTCCATCCGGGCTCGGGGGAGACCCAGTACTTC	CASSLHPGSGETQYF
TRBV5-4	TRBJ2-2	15	.	.	TGTGCCAGCAGCTTGATGAAGGGAGGTACCGGGGAGCTGTTTTTT	CASSLMKGGTGELFF
TRBV19	TRBJ1-2	12	.	.	TGTGCCAGTAGTAAGGTGAACTATGGCTACACCTTC	CASSKVNYGYTF
TRBV5-4	TRBJ2-3	17	.	TRBD2	TGTGCCAGCAGCCAAGGAGGGACTAGCGGGACTACAGATACGCAGTATTTT	CASSQGGTSGTTDTQYF
TRBV28	TRBJ1-2	13	once	.	TGTGCCAGCAGTTTAAACATCTTATATGGCTACACCTTC	CASSLNILYGYTF
TRBV10-3	TRBJ2-3	12	.	.	TGTGCCATCAGTGGTGGGGGGGATACGCAGTATTTT	CAISGGGDTQYF